The subject of this entry is one T cell receptor (beta chain). There is no known antigen for this receptor. It has no much larger one-base neighbor in the sample; base qualities were not kept. The data belong to a study of blood T cell repertoires in COVID-19 (dated by TCRdb to the early 2020s). Study-level background: Samples from collaborators originated in the United States, Italy and Spain and spanned both the acute and convalescent phases of COVID-19. The dataset comprised deeply sampled blood TCRbeta repertoires from subjects exposed to, actively infected with, or recovered from COVID-19. A freely available public database, intended as a resource for researchers studying the immune response to SARS-CoV-2, is where the repertoires were released. Samples were obtained from the ongoing ImmuneRACE study (first 160 participants) and from some 1,300 subjects provided by 6 global collaborators. Sample metadata almost always included a de-identified subject ID, COVID-19 status, age in years and sex. Where HLA class I and class II types were available, the types were taken from metadata supplied by the sample provider, not from assay-based typing. The prospective study material was composed of cDNA or gDNA derived from T cells, B-cell-depleted T cells, or PBMCs.

The study at large found these results: The amount of clinical and demographic metadata varied by source and participant and was provided uncurated.

From a lookup of the germline V gene (reference sequence), CDR1 and CDR2 are LNHDA and SQIVND. From the cysteine up to the phenylalanine, the CDR3 has a length of 16 residues. Only the CDR3 DNA is retained, 48 bases long and in frame from the first base. V is pared back by 3 bases and J by 1 base, with 14 bases lying between the germline termini. TCRbeta CDR3 regions were amplified from genomic DNA by means of the immunoSEQ Assay, a bias-controlled multiplex PCR. The study's own analysis went as follows. Nucleated cell counts per sample were estimated from amplification of reference gene primers within the assay. To quantify the absolute abundance of each unique TCRbeta CDR3 rearrangement, sequence reads were collapsed and filtered. For each sample, productive Simpson clonality was calculated as the square root of Simpson's diversity index over productive rearrangements. The source is immuneACCESS, and TCRdb retained only in-frame sequences with V and J called. Part of the clones is not carried over; for the studies checked, unresolved V genes explain less than half of this, and the remainder is unexplained. Clone size and the V and J calls come from that table; the DNA yielded D and trimming. Here the sample has tens of thousands of clones; about 80% occur a single time. Roughly 13% of the sample is held by the ten biggest clonotypes.

Each collaborating institution followed its own protocols to collect whole blood in K2EDTA tubes. For TCRbeta analysis, collaborators shipped samples as frozen whole blood, isolated PBMCs, or DNA extracted from either of those sample types. Recombination connected TRBV19 to TRBJ2-3; TRBD2 is perhaps the D gene, given 6 matching bases. The sequence was obtained from an elderly woman with acute or convalescent COVID-19. The specimen sequenced was peripheral blood. The CDR3: CASSIRRVAGTDTQYF. The nucleotide sequence is given as TGTGCCAGTAGTATCAGGAGGGTAGCGGGCACAGATACGCAGTATTTT. Beyond the CDR3, the reference TRBV19 and TRBJ2-3 genes provide the residues; the full variable domain reads: DGGITQSPKYLFRKEGQNVTLSCEQNLNHDAMYWYRQDPGQGLRLIYYSQIVNDFQKGDIAEGYSVSREKKESFPLTVTSAQKNPTAFYLCASSIRRVAGTDTQYFGPGTRLTVL.